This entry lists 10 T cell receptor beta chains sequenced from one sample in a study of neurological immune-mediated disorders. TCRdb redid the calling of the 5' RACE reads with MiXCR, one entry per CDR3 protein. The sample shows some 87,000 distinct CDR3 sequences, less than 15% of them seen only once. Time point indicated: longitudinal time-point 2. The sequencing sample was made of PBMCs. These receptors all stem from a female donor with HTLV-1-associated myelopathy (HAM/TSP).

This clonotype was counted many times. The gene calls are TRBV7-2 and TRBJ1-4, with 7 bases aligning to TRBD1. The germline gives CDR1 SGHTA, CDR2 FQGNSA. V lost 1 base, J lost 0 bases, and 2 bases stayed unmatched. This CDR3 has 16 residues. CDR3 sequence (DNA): TGTGCCAGCAGCTTAGTTACAGGGGCAACTAATGAAAAACTGTTTTTT. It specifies CASSLVTGATNEKLFF.

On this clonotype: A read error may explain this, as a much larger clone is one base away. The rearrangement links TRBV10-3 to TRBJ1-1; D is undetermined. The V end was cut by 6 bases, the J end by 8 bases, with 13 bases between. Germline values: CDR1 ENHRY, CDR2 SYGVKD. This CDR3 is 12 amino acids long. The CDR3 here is CAIRLNRHEAFF. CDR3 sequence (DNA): TGTGCCATCAGACTAAACCGACACGAAGCTTTCTTT.

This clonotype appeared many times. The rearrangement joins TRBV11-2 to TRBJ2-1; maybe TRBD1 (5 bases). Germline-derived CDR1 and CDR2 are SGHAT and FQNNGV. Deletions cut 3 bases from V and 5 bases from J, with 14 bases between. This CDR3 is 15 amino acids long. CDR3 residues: CASSLRQGNNNEQFF. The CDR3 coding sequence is TGTGCCAGCAGCTTGCGTCAGGGAAACAACAATGAGCAGTTCTTC.

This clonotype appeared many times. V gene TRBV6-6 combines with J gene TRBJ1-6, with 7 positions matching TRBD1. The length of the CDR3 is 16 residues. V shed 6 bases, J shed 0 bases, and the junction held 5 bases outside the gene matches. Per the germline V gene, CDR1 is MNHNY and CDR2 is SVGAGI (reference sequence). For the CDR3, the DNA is TGTGCCAGCAGAGCGACAGGGATCTCCTATAATTCACCCCTCCACTTT. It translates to CASRATGISYNSPLHF.

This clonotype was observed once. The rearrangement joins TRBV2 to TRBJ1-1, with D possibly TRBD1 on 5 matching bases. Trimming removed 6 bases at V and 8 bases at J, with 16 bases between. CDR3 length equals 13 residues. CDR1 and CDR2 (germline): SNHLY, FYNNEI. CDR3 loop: CASSYRDRNEAFF. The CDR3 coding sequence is TGTGCCAGCAGCTACCGGGACCGCAACGAAGCTTTCTTT.

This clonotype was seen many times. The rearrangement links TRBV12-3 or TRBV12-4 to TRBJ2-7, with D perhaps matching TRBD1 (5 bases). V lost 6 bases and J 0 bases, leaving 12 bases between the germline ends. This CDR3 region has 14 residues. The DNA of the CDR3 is TGTGCCAGCAGGGACACGACCAGCTCCTACGAGCAGTACTTC. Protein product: CASRDTTSSYEQYF.

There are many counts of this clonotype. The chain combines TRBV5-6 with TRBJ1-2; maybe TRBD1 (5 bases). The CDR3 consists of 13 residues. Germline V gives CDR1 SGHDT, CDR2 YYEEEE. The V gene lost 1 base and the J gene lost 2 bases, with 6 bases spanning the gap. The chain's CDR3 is CASSLNRNYGYTF. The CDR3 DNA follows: TGTGCCAGCAGCTTGAACAGGAACTATGGCTACACCTTC.

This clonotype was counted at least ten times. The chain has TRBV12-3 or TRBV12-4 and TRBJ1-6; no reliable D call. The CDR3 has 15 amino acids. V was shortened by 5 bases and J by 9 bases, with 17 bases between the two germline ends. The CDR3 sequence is CASSPRGLPLSPLHF. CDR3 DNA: TGTGCCAGCAGTCCAAGAGGACTGCCCCTTTCACCCCTCCACTTT.

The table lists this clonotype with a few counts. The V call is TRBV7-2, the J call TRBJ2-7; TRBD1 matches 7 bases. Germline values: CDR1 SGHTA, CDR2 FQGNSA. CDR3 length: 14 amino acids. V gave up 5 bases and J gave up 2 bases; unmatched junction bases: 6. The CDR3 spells CASSRDSITYEQYF. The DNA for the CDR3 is TGTGCCAGCAGCCGGGACAGCATAACCTACGAGCAGTACTTC.

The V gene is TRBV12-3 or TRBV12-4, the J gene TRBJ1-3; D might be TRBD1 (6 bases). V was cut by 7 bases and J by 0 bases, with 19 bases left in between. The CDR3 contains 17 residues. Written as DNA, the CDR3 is TGTGCCAGCAAAGGTTGGAGCAGGGGTCCCTCTGGAAACACCATATATTTT. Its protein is CASKGWSRGPSGNTIYF.